The clone carrying this T cell receptor beta chain was picked up a small number of times. What it recognizes is unknown. The data were obtained in a study of T cell repertoires in cytomegalovirus infection. Turning to the study itself: Both recently identified HLA-C-restricted and well-studied HLA-B-restricted CMV epitopes were used in the study. Both CMV infection and a matching HLA type were indicated by public TCR beta signatures. Study-wide results and limits: Carriers of CMV and the relevant HLA type were discriminated by public TCR beta frequency. Dominating the ex vivo response were HLA-C-restricted CMV-specific TCR beta clonotypes.

TCRdb itself ran the reads through MiXCR, one entry per CDR3 protein. This repertoire shows 650,000 to 900,000 distinct CDR3 sequences, about 29% found once; its top ten account for around 13%. V lost 0 bases, J lost 0 bases, and 11 bases lay in between. CDR3 size: 16 residues. Germline CDR1 reads MNHEY; CDR2 reads SVGAGI. The chain combines TRBV6-5 with TRBJ1-1; D might be TRBD1 (6 bases). The starting material was cultured CD8+ T cells from PBMCs, obtained from culture after CMV antigen stimulation. This sequence originates from a human donor in good health (CMV status not recorded). Some clones in this sample may be carry-over from other donors' samples. This CDR3 reads CASSYSAGAMNTEAFF. The CDR3 coding sequence is TGTGCCAGCAGTTACTCGGCAGGGGCCATGAACACTGAAGCTTTCTTT.